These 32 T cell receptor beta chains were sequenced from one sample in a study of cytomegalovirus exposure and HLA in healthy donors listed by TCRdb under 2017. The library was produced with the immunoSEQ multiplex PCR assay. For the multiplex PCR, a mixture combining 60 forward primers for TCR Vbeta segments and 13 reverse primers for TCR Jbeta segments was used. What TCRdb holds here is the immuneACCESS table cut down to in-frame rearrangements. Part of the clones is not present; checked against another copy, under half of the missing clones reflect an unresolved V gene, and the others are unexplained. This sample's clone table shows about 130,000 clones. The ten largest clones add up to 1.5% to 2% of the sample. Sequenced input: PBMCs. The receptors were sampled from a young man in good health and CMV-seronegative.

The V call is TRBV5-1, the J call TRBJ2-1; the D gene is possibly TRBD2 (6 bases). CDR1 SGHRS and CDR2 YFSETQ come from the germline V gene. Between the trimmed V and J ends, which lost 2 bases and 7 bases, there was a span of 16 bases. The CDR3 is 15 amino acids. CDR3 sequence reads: CASSFMTGGRNEQFF. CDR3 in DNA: TGCGCCAGCAGCTTTATGACCGGGGGTCGGAATGAGCAGTTCTTC.

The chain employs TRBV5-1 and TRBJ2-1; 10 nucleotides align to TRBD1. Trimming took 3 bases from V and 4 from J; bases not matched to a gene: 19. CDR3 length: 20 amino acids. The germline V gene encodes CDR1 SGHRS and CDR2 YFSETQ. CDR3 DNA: TGCGCCAGCAGCTCGTTTCCGGGACAGGGGACGGGACTGTCTTACAATGAGCAGTTCTTC. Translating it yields CASSSFPGQGTGLSYNEQFF. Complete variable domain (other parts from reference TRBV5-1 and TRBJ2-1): KAGVTQTPRYLIKTRGQQVTLSCSPISGHRSVSWYQQTPGQGLQFLFEYFSETQRNKGNFPGRFSGRQFSNSRSEMNVSTLELGDSALYLCASSSFPGQGTGLSYNEQFFGPGTRLTVL.

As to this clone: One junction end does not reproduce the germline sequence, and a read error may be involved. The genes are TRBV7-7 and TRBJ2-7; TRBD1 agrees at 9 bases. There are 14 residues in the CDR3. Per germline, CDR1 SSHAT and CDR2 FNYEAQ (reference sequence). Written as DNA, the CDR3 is TGTGCTAGCAGCTTACGGACAGGGGCGGGGGAGCAGTACTTC. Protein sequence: CASSLRTGAGEQYF.

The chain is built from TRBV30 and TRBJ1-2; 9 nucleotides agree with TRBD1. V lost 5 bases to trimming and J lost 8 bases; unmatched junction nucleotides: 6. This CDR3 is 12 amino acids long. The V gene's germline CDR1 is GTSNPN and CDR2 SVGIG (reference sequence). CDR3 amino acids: CAWGGQGPGYTF. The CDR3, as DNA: TGTGCCTGGGGGGGACAGGGCCCCGGCTACACCTTC.

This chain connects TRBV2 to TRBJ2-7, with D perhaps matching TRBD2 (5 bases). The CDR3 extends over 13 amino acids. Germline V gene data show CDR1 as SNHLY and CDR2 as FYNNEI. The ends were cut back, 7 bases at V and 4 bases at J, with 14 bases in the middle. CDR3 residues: CASILEIGYEQYF. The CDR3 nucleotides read TGTGCCAGCATACTAGAGATTGGTTACGAGCAGTACTTC.

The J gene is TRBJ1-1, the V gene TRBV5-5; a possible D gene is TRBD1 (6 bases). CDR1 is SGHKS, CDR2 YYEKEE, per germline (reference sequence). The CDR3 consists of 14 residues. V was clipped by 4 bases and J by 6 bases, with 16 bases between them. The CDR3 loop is CASSLITGTSEAFF. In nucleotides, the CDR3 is TGTGCCAGCAGCCTTATAACCGGGACATCTGAAGCTTTCTTT.

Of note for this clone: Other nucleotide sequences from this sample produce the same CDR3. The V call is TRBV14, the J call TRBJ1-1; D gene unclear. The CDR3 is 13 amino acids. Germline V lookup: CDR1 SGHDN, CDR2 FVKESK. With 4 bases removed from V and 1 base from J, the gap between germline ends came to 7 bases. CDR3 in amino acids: CASSRAGNTEAFF. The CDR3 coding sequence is TGTGCCAGCAGCCGGGCAGGGAACACTGAAGCTTTCTTT.

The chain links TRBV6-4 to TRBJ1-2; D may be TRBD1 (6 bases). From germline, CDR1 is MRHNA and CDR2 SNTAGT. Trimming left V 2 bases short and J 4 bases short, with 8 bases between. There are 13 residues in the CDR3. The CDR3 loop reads CASSDPTGYGYTF. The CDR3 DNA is TGTGCCAGCAGTGACCCGACAGGCTATGGCTACACCTTC.

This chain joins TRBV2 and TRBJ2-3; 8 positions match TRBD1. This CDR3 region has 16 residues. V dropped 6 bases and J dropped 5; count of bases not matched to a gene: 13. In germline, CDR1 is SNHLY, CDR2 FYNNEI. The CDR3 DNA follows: TGTGCCAGCAGCTTGACAGGGGTCACTGGAGGAGATACGCAGTATTTT. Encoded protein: CASSLTGVTGGDTQYF.

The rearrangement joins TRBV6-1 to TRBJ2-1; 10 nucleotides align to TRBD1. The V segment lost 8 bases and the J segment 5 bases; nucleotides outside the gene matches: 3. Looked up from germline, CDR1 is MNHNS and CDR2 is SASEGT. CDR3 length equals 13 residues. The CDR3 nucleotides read TGTGCCAGCTGGGACAGGGGAAACAATGAGCAGTTCTTC. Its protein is CASWDRGNNEQFF.

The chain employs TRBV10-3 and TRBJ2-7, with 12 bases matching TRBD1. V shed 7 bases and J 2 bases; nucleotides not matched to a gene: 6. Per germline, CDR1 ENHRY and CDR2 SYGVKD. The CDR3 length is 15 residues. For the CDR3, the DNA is TGTGCCATCAACGACAGGGACAGGGGGCCCTACGAGCAGTACTTC. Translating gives CAINDRDRGPYEQYF.

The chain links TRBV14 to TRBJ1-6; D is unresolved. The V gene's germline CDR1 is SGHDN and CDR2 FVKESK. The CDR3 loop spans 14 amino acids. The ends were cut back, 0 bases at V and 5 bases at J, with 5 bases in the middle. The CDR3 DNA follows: TGTGCCAGCAGCCAAGAAACGGATAATTCACCCCTCCACTTT. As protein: CASSQETDNSPLHF. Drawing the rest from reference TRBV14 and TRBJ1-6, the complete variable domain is EAGVTQFPSHSVIEKGQTVTLRCDPISGHDNLYWYRRVMGKEIKFLLHFVKESKQDESGMPNNRFLAERTGGTYSTLKVQPAELEDSGVYFCASSQETDNSPLHFGNGTRLTVT.

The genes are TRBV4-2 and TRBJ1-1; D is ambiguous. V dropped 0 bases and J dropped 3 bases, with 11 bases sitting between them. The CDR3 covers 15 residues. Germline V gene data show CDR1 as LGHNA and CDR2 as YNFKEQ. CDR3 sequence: CASSQDWPGDTEAFF. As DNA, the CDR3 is TGTGCCAGCAGCCAAGATTGGCCTGGAGACACTGAAGCTTTCTTT.

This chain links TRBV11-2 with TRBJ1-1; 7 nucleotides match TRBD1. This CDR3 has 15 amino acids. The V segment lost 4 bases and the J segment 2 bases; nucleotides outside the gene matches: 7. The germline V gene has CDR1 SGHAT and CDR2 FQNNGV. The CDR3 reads CASSYRDRLNTEAFF. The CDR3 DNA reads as TGTGCCAGCAGCTACCGGGACAGACTCAACACTGAAGCTTTCTTT.

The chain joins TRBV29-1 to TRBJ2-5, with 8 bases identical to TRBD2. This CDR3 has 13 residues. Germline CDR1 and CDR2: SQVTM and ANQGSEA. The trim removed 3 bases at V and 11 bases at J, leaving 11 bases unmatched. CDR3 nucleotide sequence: TGCAGCGTTGACGGGAGACTCGGCGGGGGGCAGTACTTC. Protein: CSVDGRLGGGQYF.

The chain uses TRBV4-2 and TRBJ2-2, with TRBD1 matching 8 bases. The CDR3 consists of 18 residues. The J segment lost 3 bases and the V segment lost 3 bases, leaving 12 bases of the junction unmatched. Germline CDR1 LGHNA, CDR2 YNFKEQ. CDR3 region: CASSQDTTGGSYTGELFF. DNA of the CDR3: TGTGCCAGCAGCCAGGATACTACAGGGGGTTCGTACACCGGGGAGCTGTTTTTT.

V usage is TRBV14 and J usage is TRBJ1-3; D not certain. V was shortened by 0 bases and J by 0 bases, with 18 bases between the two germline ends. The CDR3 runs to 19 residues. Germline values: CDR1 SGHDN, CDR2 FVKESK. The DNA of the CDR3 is TGTGCCAGCAGCCAAGATCCCGGTAACGCAGGCAACTCTGGAAACACCATATATTTT. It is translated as CASSQDPGNAGNSGNTIYF.

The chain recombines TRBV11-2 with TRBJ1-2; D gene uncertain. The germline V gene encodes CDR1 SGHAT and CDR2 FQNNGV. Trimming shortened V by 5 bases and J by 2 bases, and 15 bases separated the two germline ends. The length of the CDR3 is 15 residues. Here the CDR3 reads CASSQITMTNYGYTF. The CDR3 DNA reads TGTGCCAGCAGCCAAATAACCATGACAAACTATGGCTACACCTTC.

CDR3 sequence reads: CASSLDTGGSGYTF. The CDR3 bases are TGTGCCAGCAGCTTAGATACAGGGGGTAGTGGCTACACCTTC. V gene TRBV11-2 combines with J gene TRBJ1-2, with 8 bases lining up with TRBD1. CDR1 SGHAT and CDR2 FQNNGV come from the germline V gene. The CDR3 has 14 residues. V lost 0 bases, J lost 7 bases, and 4 bases stayed unmatched.

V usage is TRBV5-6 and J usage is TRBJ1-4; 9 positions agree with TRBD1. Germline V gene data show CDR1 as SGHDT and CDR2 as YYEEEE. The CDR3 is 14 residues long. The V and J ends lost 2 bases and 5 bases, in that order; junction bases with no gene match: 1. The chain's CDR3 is CASSFGTGNEKLFF. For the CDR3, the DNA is TGTGCCAGCAGCTTCGGGACAGGGAATGAAAAACTGTTTTTT.

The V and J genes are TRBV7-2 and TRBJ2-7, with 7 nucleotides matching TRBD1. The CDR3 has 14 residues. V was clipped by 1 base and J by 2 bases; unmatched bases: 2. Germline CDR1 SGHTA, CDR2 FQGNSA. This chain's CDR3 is CASSLGGQPYEQYF. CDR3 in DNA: TGTGCCAGCAGCTTAGGGGGACAGCCCTACGAGCAGTACTTC.

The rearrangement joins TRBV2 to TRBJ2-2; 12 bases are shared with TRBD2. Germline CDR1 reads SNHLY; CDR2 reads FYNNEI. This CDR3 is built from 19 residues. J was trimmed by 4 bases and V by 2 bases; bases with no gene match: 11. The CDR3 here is CASSEFLAGGFVVTGELFF. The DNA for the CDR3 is TGTGCCAGCAGTGAATTCCTAGCGGGGGGGTTCGTGGTCACCGGGGAGCTGTTTTTT.

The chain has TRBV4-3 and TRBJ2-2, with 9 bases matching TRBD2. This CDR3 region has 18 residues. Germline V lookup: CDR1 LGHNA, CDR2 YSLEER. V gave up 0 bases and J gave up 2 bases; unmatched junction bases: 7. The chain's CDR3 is CASSQEGVAGVNTGELFF. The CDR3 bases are TGCGCCAGCAGCCAAGAGGGGGTAGCGGGAGTTAACACCGGGGAGCTGTTTTTT.

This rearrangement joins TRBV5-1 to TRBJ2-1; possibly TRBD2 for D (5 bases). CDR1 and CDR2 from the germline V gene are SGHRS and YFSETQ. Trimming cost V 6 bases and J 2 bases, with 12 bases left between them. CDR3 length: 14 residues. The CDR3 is CASTLGEPYNEQFF. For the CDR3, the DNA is TGCGCCAGCACGCTCGGGGAACCCTACAATGAGCAGTTCTTC. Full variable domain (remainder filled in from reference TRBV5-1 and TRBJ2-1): KAGVTQTPRYLIKTRGQQVTLSCSPISGHRSVSWYQQTPGQGLQFLFEYFSETQRNKGNFPGRFSGRQFSNSRSEMNVSTLELGDSALYLCASTLGEPYNEQFFGPGTRLTVL.

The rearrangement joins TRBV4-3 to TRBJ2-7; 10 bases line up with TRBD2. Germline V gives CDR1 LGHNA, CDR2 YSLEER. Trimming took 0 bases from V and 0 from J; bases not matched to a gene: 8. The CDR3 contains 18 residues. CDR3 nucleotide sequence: TGCGCCAGCAGCCAAGATGGTACTAGCGGGGACCTCTCCTACGAGCAGTACTTC. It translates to CASSQDGTSGDLSYEQYF.

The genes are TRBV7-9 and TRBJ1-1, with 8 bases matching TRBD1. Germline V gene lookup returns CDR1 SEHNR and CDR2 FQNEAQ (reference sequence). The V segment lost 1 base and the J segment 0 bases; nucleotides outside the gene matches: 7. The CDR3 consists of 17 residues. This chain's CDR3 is CASSLGDRGLLNTEAFF. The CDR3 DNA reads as TGTGCCAGCAGCTTAGGTGACAGGGGACTGCTGAACACTGAAGCTTTCTTT.

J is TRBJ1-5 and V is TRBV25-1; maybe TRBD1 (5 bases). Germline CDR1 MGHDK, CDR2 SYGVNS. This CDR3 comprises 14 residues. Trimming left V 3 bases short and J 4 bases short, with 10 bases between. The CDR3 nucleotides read TGTGCCAGCAGTGATTGGGCAGGGAATCAGCCCCAGCATTTT. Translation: CASSDWAGNQPQHF. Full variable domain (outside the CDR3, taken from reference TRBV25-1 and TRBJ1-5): EADIYQTPRYLVIGTGKKITLECSQTMGHDKMYWYQQDPGMELHLIHYSYGVNSTEKGDLSSESTVSRIRTEHFPLTLESARPSHTSQYLCASSDWAGNQPQHFGDGTRLSIL.

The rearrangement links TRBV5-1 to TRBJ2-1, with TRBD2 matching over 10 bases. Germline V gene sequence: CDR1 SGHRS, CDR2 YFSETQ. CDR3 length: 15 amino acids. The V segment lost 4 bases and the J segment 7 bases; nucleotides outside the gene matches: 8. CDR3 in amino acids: CASSVGAGGPNEQFF. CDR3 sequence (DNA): TGCGCCAGCAGCGTCGGAGCGGGGGGGCCGAATGAGCAGTTCTTC.

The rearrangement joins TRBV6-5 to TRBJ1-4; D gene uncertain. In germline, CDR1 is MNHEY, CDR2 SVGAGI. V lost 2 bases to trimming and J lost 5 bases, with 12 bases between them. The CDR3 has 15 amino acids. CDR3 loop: CASSYGSGRNEKLFF. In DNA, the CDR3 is TGTGCCAGCAGTTACGGGAGCGGGCGAAATGAAAAACTGTTTTTT.

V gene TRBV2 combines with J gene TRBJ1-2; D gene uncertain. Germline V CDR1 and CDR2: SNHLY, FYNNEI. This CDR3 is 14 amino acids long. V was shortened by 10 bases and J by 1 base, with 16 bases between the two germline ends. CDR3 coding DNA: TGTGCCACCGTACAAACGGGAGGTAACTATGGCTACACCTTC. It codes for CATVQTGGNYGYTF.

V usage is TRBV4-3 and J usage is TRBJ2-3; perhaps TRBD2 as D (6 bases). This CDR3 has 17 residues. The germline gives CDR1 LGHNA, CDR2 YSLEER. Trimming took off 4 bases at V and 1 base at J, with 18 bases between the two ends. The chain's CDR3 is CASSPLGGIVGTDTQYF. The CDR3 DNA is TGCGCCAGCAGCCCCCTTGGGGGGATAGTCGGCACAGATACGCAGTATTTT.

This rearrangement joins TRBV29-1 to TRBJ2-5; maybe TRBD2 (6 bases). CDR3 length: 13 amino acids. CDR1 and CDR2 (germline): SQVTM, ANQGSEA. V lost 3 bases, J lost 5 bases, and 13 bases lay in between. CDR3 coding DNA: TGCAGCGTTGACGGGAGCCTCGGGGAGACCCAGTACTTC. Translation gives CSVDGSLGETQYF. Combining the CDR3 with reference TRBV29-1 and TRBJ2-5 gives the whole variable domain SAVISQKPSRDICQRGTSLTIQCQVDSQVTMMFWYRQQPGQSLTLIATANQGSEATYESGFVIDKFPISRPNLTFSTLTVSNMSPEDSSIYLCSVDGSLGETQYFGPGTRLLVL.